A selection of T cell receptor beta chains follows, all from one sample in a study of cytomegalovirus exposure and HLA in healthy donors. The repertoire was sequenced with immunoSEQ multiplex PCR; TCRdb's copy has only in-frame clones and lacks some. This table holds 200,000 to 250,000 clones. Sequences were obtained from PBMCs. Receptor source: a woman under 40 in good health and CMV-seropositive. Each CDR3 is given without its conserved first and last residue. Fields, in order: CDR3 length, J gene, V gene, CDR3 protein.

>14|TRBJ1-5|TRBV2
ASSDLGEGSNQPQH
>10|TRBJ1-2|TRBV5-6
ASSFDRDGYT
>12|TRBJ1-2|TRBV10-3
AISAGQDYYGYT
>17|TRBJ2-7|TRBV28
ASSPTMGLAGDISYEQY
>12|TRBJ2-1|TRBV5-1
ASSLEQGYNEQF
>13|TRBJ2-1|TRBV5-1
ASSLVAGGSDEQF
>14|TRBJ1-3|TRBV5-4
ASSLGTGHSGNTIY
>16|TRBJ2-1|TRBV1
TSSPPLTTPGSYNEQF
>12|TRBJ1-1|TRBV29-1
SVARQGLNTEAF
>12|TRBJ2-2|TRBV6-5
ASSRQGGTGELF
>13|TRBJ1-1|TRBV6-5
ASRNIGQGGTEAF
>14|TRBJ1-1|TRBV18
ASSPSPRGFDTEAF
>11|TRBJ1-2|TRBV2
ASGGTANYGYT
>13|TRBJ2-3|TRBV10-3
AISVTSGGTDTQY
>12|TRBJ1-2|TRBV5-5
ASSPGQGPYGYT
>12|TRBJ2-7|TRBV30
AGITGTGFSEQY
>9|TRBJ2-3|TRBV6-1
ASSERDTQY
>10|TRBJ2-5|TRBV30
AWSRDQETQY
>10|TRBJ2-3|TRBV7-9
ASSRGLDPQY
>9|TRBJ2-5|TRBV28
ASSYGETQY
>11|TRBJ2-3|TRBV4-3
ASSAQGGDTQY
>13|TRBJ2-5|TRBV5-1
ASSLSLAAQETQY
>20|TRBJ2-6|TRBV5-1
ASSLEIGWASGSDSGANVLT
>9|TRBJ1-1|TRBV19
ASNRDTEAF
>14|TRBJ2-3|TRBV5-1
ASTLGVAGAVEEQY
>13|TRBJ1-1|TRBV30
AWRYSSWGRTEAF
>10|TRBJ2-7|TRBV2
ASNLANYEQY
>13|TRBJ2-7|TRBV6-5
ASSYRDSGSYEQY
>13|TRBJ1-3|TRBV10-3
AISSGEEGGNTIY
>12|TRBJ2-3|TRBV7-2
ASSQDSVGDTQY
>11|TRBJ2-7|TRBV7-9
ASSFSSGYEQY
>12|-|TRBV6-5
ASSYGAGEYEQY
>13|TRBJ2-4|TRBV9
ASSADSAGKNIQY
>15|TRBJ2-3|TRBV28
ASSPLGRQASTDTQY
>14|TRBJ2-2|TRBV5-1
ASSQTAGNSPGELF
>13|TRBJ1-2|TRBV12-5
ASGLSPGQAYGYT
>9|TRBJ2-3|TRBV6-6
ASSVVDTQY
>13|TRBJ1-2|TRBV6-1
ASSPRTGMIYGYT